In this sample, the clone carrying this TCR beta chain turned up a few times. Its antigen remains unidentified. For TCRbeta, the library was prepared with unique molecular identifiers. TCRdb reanalysed the PCR reads using MiXCR and keeps one entry per CDR3 protein. The table lists about 300,000 distinct CDR3 sequences, just over 7.5% of them singletons, with about 9.1% in the top ten. This entry is derived from a study of T-cell reconstitution after alpha-beta-depleted transplantation in children. Study findings and constraints: Several hundred expanded graft clones reportedly supplied alpha-beta T cells about two months after transplant. Where some patients showed high TCRbeta diversity at day 60, it came from recipient T cells and thymic progenitors that had survived. When one year had passed after transplant, most T-cell counts and diversity came from newly produced T cells.

V dropped 3 bases and J dropped 5; count of bases not matched to a gene: 7. Germline V lookup: CDR1 SGDLS, CDR2 YYNGEE. The CDR3 spans 17 residues. Sequencing used peripheral blood, obtained 360 days after TCRalphabeta/CD19-depleted stem cell transplant. The chain joins TRBV9 to TRBJ2-2; TRBD2 matches at 13 bases. This sequence was found in a female patient aged 2-9 years who had a stem cell transplant for Fanconi anemia, so the T cells may come from the graft donor. The chain's CDR3 is CASSGTSGGIGTGELFF. The CDR3 coding sequence is TGTGCCAGCAGCGGGACTAGCGGGGGAATAGGTACCGGGGAGCTGTTTTTT.